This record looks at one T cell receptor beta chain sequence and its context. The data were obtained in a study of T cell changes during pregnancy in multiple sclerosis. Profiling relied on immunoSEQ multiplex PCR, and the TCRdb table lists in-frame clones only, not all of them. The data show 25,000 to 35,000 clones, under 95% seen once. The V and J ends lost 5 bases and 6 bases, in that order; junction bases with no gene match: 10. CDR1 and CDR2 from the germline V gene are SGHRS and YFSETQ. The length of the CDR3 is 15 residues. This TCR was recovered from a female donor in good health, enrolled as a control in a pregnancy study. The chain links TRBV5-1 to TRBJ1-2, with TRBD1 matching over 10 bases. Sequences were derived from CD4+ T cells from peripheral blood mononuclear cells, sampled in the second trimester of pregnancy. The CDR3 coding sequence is TGCGCCAGCAGGATGCAGACAGGGGGCAGCGATGGCTACACCTTC. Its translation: CASRMQTGGSDGYTF.